This T cell receptor beta chain was retrieved from a study of response to subunit inactivated influenza vaccine. Study-level results: The authors suggested that every seasonal influenza vaccination recruits few new T cells.

Germline lookup yields CDR1 SGHAT and CDR2 FQNNGV. The CDR3 totals 18 residues. V dropped 5 bases and J dropped 0; count of bases not matched to a gene: 8. One entry per CDR3 protein results from TCRdb running MiXCR on the RT-PCR reads. Of more than 450,000 distinct CDR3 sequences in the sample, about 12% were seen once. This clonotype turned up a few times. Antigen unknown. The V and J genes are TRBV11-2 and TRBJ1-3, with 12 nucleotides matching TRBD1. The TCR sequence derives from a man aged 50 to 60 who received an inactivated influenza vaccine. The sequenced sample was PBMCs from blood, obtained on the day of vaccination. The CDR3 region is CASSRRDRGPFSGNTIYF. In nucleotides, the CDR3 is TGTGCCAGCAGCCGCCGGGACAGGGGGCCTTTCTCTGGAAACACCATATATTTT.